Presented here are 13 T cell receptor beta chains from one specimen sequenced in a study of blood T cell repertoires in COVID-19. TCRdb's table, derived via immunoSEQ multiplex PCR, lists solely in-frame clones and lacks some. The sample records 250,000 to 300,000 clones, roughly 85% being singletons. What was sequenced was peripheral blood. The source is a man aged 55 to 69 who had recovered from COVID-19.

A word on this clone: Its ends do not fully match the called genes, so a read error is possible. This sample includes further DNA sequences coding for the same CDR3. This chain uses TRBV6-5 with TRBJ1-6; maybe TRBD1 (6 bases). CDR1 is MNHEY, CDR2 SVGAGI, per germline. This CDR3 contains 12 residues. The CDR3 sequence is CASRGTGTPLHF. The CDR3 nucleotides read TGCGCCAGCAGGGGAACAGGGACACCCCTCCACTTT.

The gene calls are TRBV5-1 and TRBJ1-5; unclear D gene. CDR3 length: 16 residues. V shed 4 bases and J shed 6 bases, with 20 bases lying between them. Per germline, CDR1 SGHRS and CDR2 YFSETQ. This chain's CDR3 is CASSPGEGWALQPQHF. CDR3 DNA: TGCGCCAGCAGCCCGGGTGAGGGATGGGCCCTTCAGCCCCAGCATTTT.

This chain joins TRBV10-3 and TRBJ2-2, with TRBD1 matching over 11 bases. Germline V CDR1 and CDR2: ENHRY, SYGVKD. The CDR3 runs 15 residues. With 0 bases clipped from V and 6 bases from J, the junction kept 0 bases outside the gene matches. The CDR3 sequence: CAISESGQGAGELFF. CDR3 DNA: TGTGCCATCAGTGAGTCGGGACAGGGGGCCGGGGAGCTGTTTTTT.

V is TRBV6-5 and J is TRBJ1-2; TRBD1 might be the D (6 bases). There are 14 residues in the CDR3. The germline V and J ends were trimmed by 7 bases and 5 bases, with 17 bases remaining between them. Germline CDR1 MNHEY, CDR2 SVGAGI. The DNA of the CDR3 is TGTGCCAGCAAAACAGGGCCCGACTTATATGGCTACACCTTC. It translates to CASKTGPDLYGYTF.

This clone was counted a single time. The CDR3 protein is CASSIVGGQPNEQYF. In DNA, the CDR3 is TGTGCCAGTAGTATAGTAGGGGGACAGCCTAACGAGCAGTACTTC. The gene calls are TRBV19 and TRBJ2-7; 7 bases line up with TRBD1. Looked up from germline, CDR1 is LNHDA and CDR2 is SQIVND (reference sequence). Trimming cost V 1 base and J 5 bases; bases outside gene matches: 8. This CDR3 comprises 15 residues. Filled out from reference TRBV19 and TRBJ2-7, the complete variable domain reads DGGITQSPKYLFRKEGQNVTLSCEQNLNHDAMYWYRQDPGQGLRLIYYSQIVNDFQKGDIAEGYSVSREKKESFPLTVTSAQKNPTAFYLCASSIVGGQPNEQYFGPGTRLTVT.

The CDR3: CAIRKDGANYGYTF. CDR3 nucleotides: TGTGCCATACGAAAGGACGGGGCTAACTATGGCTACACCTTC. The rearrangement joins TRBV6-5 to TRBJ1-2, with D uncertain. Germline CDR1 and CDR2: MNHEY and SVGAGI. The CDR3 has 14 amino acids. The germline V and J ends were trimmed by 10 bases and 0 bases, with 15 bases remaining between them.

This CDR3 reads CASSPDRGTSGNTIYF. The CDR3 nucleotides are TGTGCCAGCTCACCCGACAGGGGCACCTCTGGAAACACCATATATTTT. The V and J genes are TRBV18 and TRBJ1-3, with 8 bases matching TRBD1. Per germline, CDR1 KGHSH and CDR2 LQKENI. V shed 3 bases, J shed 0 bases, and the junction held 4 bases outside the gene matches. CDR3 length equals 16 residues.

The DNA of the CDR3 is TGTGCCAGCAGCCCCGGGGGACTAGCTTCAGATACGCAGTATTTT. This gives the protein CASSPGGLASDTQYF. V usage is TRBV7-2 and J usage is TRBJ2-3, with 9 bases lining up with TRBD2. J gave up 4 bases and V 5 bases, and 7 bases lay outside the gene matches. The length of the CDR3 is 15 residues. Germline values: CDR1 SGHTA, CDR2 FQGNSA.

The chain carries TRBV7-7 and TRBJ2-1, with TRBD1 as a possible D gene (6 bases). The CDR3 has 16 residues. The V end was cut by 5 bases, the J end by 6 bases, with 20 bases between. Germline values: CDR1 SSHAT, CDR2 FNYEAQ (reference sequence). CDR3 coding DNA: TGTGCCAGCAGCCCAGCGGCGGCTTTGGGGGCCAATGAGCAGTTCTTC. Translated, it gives CASSPAAALGANEQFF.

The V gene is TRBV6-2 or TRBV6-3, the J gene TRBJ1-3; D gene unclear. Germline assignment: CDR1 MNHEY and CDR2 SVGEGT. This CDR3 region has 16 residues. The V and J ends lost 4 bases and 0 bases respectively, with 13 bases between them. The CDR3 reads CASSSASGVSGNTIYF. In DNA form, the CDR3 reads TGTGCCAGCAGTTCCGCCTCCGGAGTCTCTGGAAACACCATATATTTT.

The chain employs TRBV28 and TRBJ2-3; the D is unclear. The CDR3 contains 14 residues. The V and J ends lost 2 bases and 3 bases respectively, with 9 bases between them. Germline CDR1 and CDR2: MDHEN and SYDVKM. The CDR3: CASSLDQMTDTQYF. The CDR3, as DNA: TGTGCCAGCAGTTTAGATCAGATGACAGATACGCAGTATTTT.

This CDR3 is CASSERASGIYEQYF. The CDR3 DNA reads TGTGCCAGCAGTGAACGGGCTAGCGGGATATACGAGCAGTACTTC. J is TRBJ2-7 and V is TRBV2; 9 nucleotides line up with TRBD2. V trimming: 2 bases; J trimming: 4 bases; junction bases outside the gene matches: 6. This CDR3 has 15 residues. CDR1 and CDR2 (germline): SNHLY, FYNNEI.

This clone has a single count. The chain has TRBV5-1 and TRBJ2-5, with a tentative D call TRBD2 (5 bases). The CDR3 has 14 amino acids. V was pared by 1 base and J by 4 bases, with 11 bases between. The germline gives CDR1 SGHRS, CDR2 YFSETQ. The CDR3 DNA reads as TGCGCCAGCAGCTTGAGCAGCGGCGTAGAGACCCAGTACTTC. It yields the protein CASSLSSGVETQYF. The full variable domain, completed using reference TRBV5-1 and TRBJ2-5, is KAGVTQTPRYLIKTRGQQVTLSCSPISGHRSVSWYQQTPGQGLQFLFEYFSETQRNKGNFPGRFSGRQFSNSRSEMNVSTLELGDSALYLCASSLSSGVETQYFGPGTRLLVL.